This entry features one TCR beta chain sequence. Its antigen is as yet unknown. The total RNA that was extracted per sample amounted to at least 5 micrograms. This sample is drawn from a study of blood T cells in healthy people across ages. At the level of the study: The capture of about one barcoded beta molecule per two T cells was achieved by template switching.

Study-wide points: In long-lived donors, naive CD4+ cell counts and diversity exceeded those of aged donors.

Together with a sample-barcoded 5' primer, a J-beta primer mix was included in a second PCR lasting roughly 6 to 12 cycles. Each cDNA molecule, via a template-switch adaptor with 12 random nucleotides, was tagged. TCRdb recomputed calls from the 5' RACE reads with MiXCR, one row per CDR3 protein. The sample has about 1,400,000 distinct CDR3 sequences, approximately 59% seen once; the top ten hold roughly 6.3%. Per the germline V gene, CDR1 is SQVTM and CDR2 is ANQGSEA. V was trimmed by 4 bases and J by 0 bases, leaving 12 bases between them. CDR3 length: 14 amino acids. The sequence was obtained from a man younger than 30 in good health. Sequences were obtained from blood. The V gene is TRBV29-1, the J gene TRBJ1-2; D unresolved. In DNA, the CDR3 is TGCAGCGTTGGAGATGGTATAGCTAACTATGGCTACACCTTC. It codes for CSVGDGIANYGYTF.